Listed below are T cell receptor beta chains from one sample, sequenced in a study of response to subunit inactivated influenza vaccine. TCRdb analysed the RT-PCR reads with MiXCR anew, one entry per CDR3 protein. The repertoire has under 800,000 distinct CDR3 sequences, roughly 14% of them found once; the top ten carry less than 9%. The sequences come from PBMCs from blood, collected 14 days before vaccination. Every receptor here comes from a man aged 50-59 years who received an inactivated influenza vaccine. The CDR3 runs from the conserved cysteine through the conserved F or W. The D gene is left open where the match is weak. The size entry is marked missing in some rows and otherwise reads once, few, many or a size class.

D gene: TRBD1
V gene: TRBV29-1
J gene: TRBJ1-2
clone size: few
CDR3 length: 13
CDR3 protein: CSVVRGQGVGYTF
CDR3 DNA: TGCAGCGTTGTTAGAGGGCAGGGGGTTGGCTACACCTTC

D gene: .
V gene: TRBV20-1
J gene: TRBJ2-1
clone size: few
CDR3 length: 10
CDR3 protein: CSASNNEQFF
CDR3 DNA: TGCAGTGCTAGCAACAATGAGCAGTTCTTC

D gene: .
V gene: TRBV10-3
J gene: TRBJ2-1
clone size: .
CDR3 length: 14
CDR3 protein: CATQSQISDNEQFF
CDR3 DNA: TGTGCCACCCAATCTCAGATTTCTGACAATGAGCAGTTCTTC

D gene: .
V gene: TRBV2
J gene: TRBJ2-1
clone size: .
CDR3 length: 14
CDR3 protein: CASRTGTFGYEQFF
CDR3 DNA: TGTGCCAGCAGAACAGGGACATTCGGTTATGAGCAGTTCTTC

D gene: .
V gene: TRBV15
J gene: TRBJ2-7
clone size: .
CDR3 length: 13
CDR3 protein: CATSSETSTGQYF
CDR3 DNA: TGTGCCACCAGCAGCGAGACGTCCACGGGGCAGTACTTC

D gene: TRBD2
V gene: TRBV27
J gene: TRBJ2-1
clone size: .
CDR3 length: 14
CDR3 protein: CASSTGTINNEQFF
CDR3 DNA: TGTGCCAGCAGTACCGGGACTATAAACAATGAGCAGTTCTTC

D gene: .
V gene: TRBV5-1
J gene: TRBJ1-6
clone size: few
CDR3 length: 16
CDR3 protein: CASSLNPRSPNSPLHF
CDR3 DNA: TGCGCCAGCAGCTTGAACCCCAGATCCCCAAATTCACCCCTCCACTTT

D gene: TRBD1
V gene: TRBV7-9
J gene: TRBJ2-2
clone size: many
CDR3 length: 16
CDR3 protein: CASSLAGTGDTGELFF
CDR3 DNA: TGTGCCAGCAGCTTGGCCGGGACAGGGGACACCGGGGAGCTGTTTTTT

D gene: TRBD2
V gene: TRBV27
J gene: TRBJ2-1
clone size: few
CDR3 length: 15
CDR3 protein: CASSLRASGRNEQFF
CDR3 DNA: TGTGCCAGCTCCCTAAGGGCTAGCGGGAGAAATGAGCAGTTCTTC

D gene: TRBD1
V gene: TRBV7-9
J gene: TRBJ1-2
clone size: few
CDR3 length: 14
CDR3 protein: CASSLDGTGYGYTF
CDR3 DNA: TGTGCCAGCAGCTTAGACGGGACAGGCTATGGCTACACCTTC

D gene: TRBD2
V gene: TRBV20-1
J gene: TRBJ2-7
clone size: few
CDR3 length: 14
CDR3 protein: CSAAGTSGNYEQYF
CDR3 DNA: TGCAGTGCTGCAGGGACTAGCGGGAACTACGAGCAGTACTTC

D gene: .
V gene: TRBV6-2/TRBV6-3
J gene: TRBJ2-7
clone size: few
CDR3 length: 13
CDR3 protein: CASKMEMSYEQYF
CDR3 DNA: TGTGCCAGCAAAATGGAGATGTCCTACGAGCAGTACTTC

D gene: TRBD1
V gene: TRBV5-1
J gene: TRBJ1-4
clone size: few
CDR3 length: 15
CDR3 protein: CASRPGGAGNEKLFF
CDR3 DNA: TGCGCCAGCAGGCCAGGGGGCGCGGGTAATGAAAAACTGTTTTTT

D gene: .
V gene: TRBV10-3
J gene: TRBJ1-1
clone size: .
CDR3 length: 15
CDR3 protein: CAISAKNPQGTEAFF
CDR3 DNA: TGTGCCATCAGTGCTAAGAACCCACAGGGAACTGAAGCTTTCTTT

D gene: TRBD2
V gene: TRBV7-9
J gene: TRBJ2-2
clone size: .
CDR3 length: 14
CDR3 protein: CASSPSGITGELFF
CDR3 DNA: TGTGCCAGCAGCCCTAGCGGAATCACCGGGGAGCTGTTTTTT

D gene: TRBD2
V gene: TRBV18
J gene: TRBJ2-1
clone size: .
CDR3 length: 15
CDR3 protein: CASSPTSGYYNEQFF
CDR3 DNA: TGTGCCAGCTCACCAACTAGCGGATACTACAATGAGCAGTTCTTC

D gene: TRBD2
V gene: TRBV5-1
J gene: TRBJ2-7
clone size: few
CDR3 length: 14
CDR3 protein: CASSLAGRANEQYF
CDR3 DNA: TGCGCCAGCAGCTTGGCCGGGAGGGCAAACGAGCAGTACTTC